The 27 T cell receptor beta chains below come from one sample, sequenced in a study of CD8 T cells in Susac syndrome. After extraction with the RNeasy kit, about 0.5 to 1 ug of the RNA was reverse transcribed using random hexamers. TCRdb ran MiXCR on the immunoSEQ multiplex PCR reads and lists one entry per CDR3 protein. The repertoire holds about 160,000 distinct CDR3 sequences, with less than 95% as singletons. Sequences were obtained from CD4+ T cells from PBMCs. These receptors were obtained from a human donor with multiple sclerosis.

The V call is TRBV19, the J call TRBJ1-4; TRBD1 agrees at 9 bases. The germline CDR1 and CDR2 sequences are LNHDA and SQIVND (reference sequence). V lost 10 bases to trimming and J lost 5 bases; unmatched junction nucleotides: 8. This CDR3 has 14 amino acids. The CDR3 coding sequence is TGTGCCACCGCTTCTGACAGGGGGAATGAAAAACTGTTTTTT. Translating gives CATASDRGNEKLFF.

This clonotype was detected only a few times. The J gene is TRBJ2-5, the V gene TRBV29-1; TRBD2 agrees at 12 bases. From germline, CDR1 is SQVTM and CDR2 ANQGSEA. CDR3 size: 14 residues. Unmatched junction bases numbered 8, after V lost 7 bases and J lost 5 bases. The CDR3 coding sequence is TGCAGCGCTCCTAGCGGGAGGGCCGGTGAGACCCAGTACTTC. Protein sequence: CSAPSGRAGETQYF. Variable domain in full (rest from reference TRBV29-1 and TRBJ2-5): SAVISQKPSRDICQRGTSLTIQCQVDSQVTMMFWYRQQPGQSLTLIATANQGSEATYESGFVIDKFPISRPNLTFSTLTVSNMSPEDSSIYLCSAPSGRAGETQYFGPGTRLLVL.

This chain links TRBV12-5 with TRBJ1-5, with D hard to call. CDR1 and CDR2 (germline): LGHNT, FRNRAP. Trimming took 2 bases from V and 4 from J, leaving 6 bases between them. The CDR3 consists of 13 residues. CDR3: CASGLKGNQPQHF. DNA for the CDR3: TGTGCTAGTGGTTTGAAAGGTAATCAGCCCCAGCATTTT.

The J gene is TRBJ1-2, the V gene TRBV12-3 or TRBV12-4, with 10 bases identical to TRBD1. V lost 5 bases to trimming and J lost 7 bases; unmatched junction nucleotides: 7. The CDR3 consists of 14 residues. DNA of the CDR3: TGTGCCAGCAGTCCTTGGACAGGGGGAGCTGGCTACACCTTC. Residues: CASSPWTGGAGYTF.

Only a few counts were recorded for this clonotype. V usage is TRBV19 and J usage is TRBJ1-2; D is unclear. There are 14 residues in the CDR3. The ends were cut back, 5 bases at V and 3 bases at J, with 13 bases in the middle. Germline CDR1 reads LNHDA; CDR2 reads SQIVND (reference sequence). CDR3 protein: CASSPVDRDYGYTF. The CDR3 DNA reads TGTGCCAGTAGTCCCGTCGACCGCGACTATGGCTACACCTTC.

This chain links TRBV2 with TRBJ2-1; D is undetermined. The germline CDR1 and CDR2 sequences are SNHLY and FYNNEI. Trimming pared 0 bases from V and 10 bases from J, leaving 4 bases between. The CDR3 is 11 residues long. CDR3 region: CASSEAGEQFF. The CDR3 DNA is TGTGCCAGCAGTGAAGCTGGGGAGCAGTTCTTC.

The J gene is TRBJ1-1, the V gene TRBV9; D remains unclear. Looked up from germline, CDR1 is SGDLS and CDR2 is YYNGEE. The CDR3 sequence is 14 residues long. V shed 0 bases and J shed 2 bases, with 8 bases lying between them. CDR3 bases: TGTGCCAGCAGCGTAGTTGCTGCTAACACTGAAGCTTTCTTT. This translates into CASSVVAANTEAFF.

This chain uses TRBV18 with TRBJ2-3; D gene ambiguous. Germline lookup yields CDR1 KGHSH and CDR2 LQKENI. Trimming cost V 4 bases and J 4 bases, with 9 bases left between them. The CDR3 contains 13 residues. CDR3 loop: CASSQGSPDTQYF. As DNA, the CDR3 is TGTGCCAGCTCACAGGGCAGTCCAGATACGCAGTATTTT.

The CDR3 DNA reads TGTGCCAGCAGCCCGGGACGTGAGCAGTACTTC. Translation gives CASSPGREQYF. The V call is TRBV7-2, the J call TRBJ2-7; D may be TRBD1 or TRBD2 (5 bases each). V was pared by 5 bases and J by 7 bases, with 9 bases between. CDR3 size: 11 residues. In germline, CDR1 is SGHTA, CDR2 FQGNSA.

V gene TRBV7-2 combines with J gene TRBJ2-4; 11 nucleotides agree with TRBD1. Germline trimming cut 2 bases from V and 6 bases from J; bases unmatched to any gene: 3. The CDR3 consists of 15 residues. Germline V gene sequence: CDR1 SGHTA, CDR2 FQGNSA. CDR3 sequence: CASSLSGTGGNIQYF. Here the CDR3 DNA reads TGTGCCAGCAGCTTATCCGGGACAGGGGGAAACATTCAGTACTTC.

DNA for the CDR3: TGTGCCAGCAGCAGGGACGCTTATTACATTCAGTACTTC. Translated: CASSRDAYYIQYF. The rearrangement links TRBV5-6 to TRBJ2-4; the D gene could be TRBD1 or TRBD2 (5 bases each). V lost 4 bases and J 8 bases, leaving 13 bases between the germline ends. The CDR3 spans 13 residues. The germline gives CDR1 SGHDT, CDR2 YYEEEE. Using reference TRBV5-6 and TRBJ2-4 for the parts outside the CDR3, the full variable domain is DAGVTQSPTHLIKTRGQQVTLRCSPKSGHDTVSWYQQALGQGPQFIFQYYEEEERQRGNFPDRFSGHQFPNYSSELNVNALLLGDSALYLCASSRDAYYIQYFGAGTRLSVL.

The rearrangement uses TRBV30 and TRBJ2-5; D call uncertain. Trimming removed 5 bases from V and 5 bases from J, with 18 bases in between. Germline-derived CDR1 and CDR2 are GTSNPN and SVGIG (reference sequence). The CDR3 is 14 amino acids. The CDR3 loop reads CAWGPRRFSETQYF. Here the CDR3 DNA reads TGTGCCTGGGGGCCGCGTCGGTTTTCGGAGACCCAGTACTTC.

This clonotype was observed a few times. The chain recombines TRBV30 with TRBJ1-3; the D is unclear. This CDR3 is built from 13 residues. Deletions cut 2 bases from V and 0 bases from J, with 5 bases between. Germline values: CDR1 GTSNPN, CDR2 SVGIG (reference sequence). CDR3 region: CAWSKGSGNTIYF. The CDR3, as DNA: TGTGCCTGGAGTAAGGGCTCTGGAAACACCATATATTTT.

The rearrangement links TRBV28 to TRBJ2-5, with 7 bases lining up with TRBD1. This CDR3 has 13 residues. Unmatched junction bases numbered 6, after V lost 7 bases and J lost 4 bases. The germline V gene encodes CDR1 MDHEN and CDR2 SYDVKM. The CDR3 here is CASTKTGLETQYF. The CDR3 nucleotides are TGTGCCAGCACCAAGACAGGGTTAGAGACCCAGTACTTC. The variable domain in full, completed from reference TRBV28 and TRBJ2-5, reads DVKVTQSSRYLVKRTGEKVFLECVQDMDHENMFWYRQDPGLGLRLIYFSYDVKMKEKGDIPEGYSVSREKKERFSLILESASTNQTSMYLCASTKTGLETQYFGPGTRLLVL.

The gene calls are TRBV12-5 and TRBJ2-7, with 8 bases lining up with TRBD2. Germline V gene data show CDR1 as LGHNT and CDR2 as FRNRAP. Trimming took 1 base from V and 6 from J; bases not matched to a gene: 8. The CDR3 is 15 residues long. The DNA of the CDR3 is TGTGCTAGTGGTTTGGGGACTAGCCTTTCTGTCGAGCAGTACTTC. Its protein product is CASGLGTSLSVEQYF.

This chain links TRBV29-1 with TRBJ2-5; possibly TRBD2 for D (7 bases). V lost 4 bases, J lost 5 bases, and 14 bases lay in between. Germline CDR1 is SQVTM and CDR2 is ANQGSEA. The CDR3 runs to 13 residues. The chain's CDR3 is CSVAEGGSETQYF. CDR3 bases: TGCAGCGTTGCCGAGGGGGGGAGCGAGACCCAGTACTTC.

The chain combines TRBV7-6 with TRBJ1-1; D perhaps matches TRBD1 (5 bases). The CDR3 loop spans 18 amino acids. Germline values: CDR1 SGHVS, CDR2 FNYEAQ. V shed 2 bases and J shed 0 bases, with 19 bases lying between them. CDR3 DNA sequence: TGTGCCAGCAGCTTAAGGATTACCGGGAAGGGGTTGAACACTGAAGCTTTCTTT. Translation: CASSLRITGKGLNTEAFF.

This clonotype was seen only once. The chain combines TRBV6-2 or TRBV6-3 with TRBJ1-2; TRBD1 agrees at 7 bases. V shed 5 bases, J shed 3 bases, and the junction held 6 bases outside the gene matches. The CDR3 covers 14 residues. Germline CDR1 and CDR2: MNHEY and SVGEGT. The CDR3 sequence: CASSTGQADYGYTF. CDR3 nucleotide sequence: TGTGCCAGCAGTACTGGACAGGCGGACTATGGCTACACCTTC.

This clonotype was found once. This sequence joins TRBV11-2 and TRBJ2-7, with a possible D match to TRBD2 (5 bases). CDR3 length: 12 residues. Germline CDR1 is SGHAT and CDR2 is FQNNGV. V was shortened by 6 bases and J by 6 bases, with 12 bases between the two germline ends. CDR3 loop: CASSQDGVEQYF. The CDR3 nucleotides read TGTGCCAGCAGTCAGGACGGGGTCGAGCAGTACTTC.

The genes are TRBV20-1 and TRBJ2-2, with D possibly matching TRBD1 (6 bases). Germline lookup yields CDR1 DFQATT and CDR2 SNEGSKA (reference sequence). This CDR3 spans 13 amino acids. Trimming stripped 4 bases from V and 3 bases from J, with 9 bases between. The CDR3 coding sequence is TGCAGTGCTAATTGGGGGCACACCGGGGAGCTGTTTTTT. It is translated as CSANWGHTGELFF.

The chain joins TRBV19 to TRBJ1-2; D is perhaps TRBD1 (5 bases). Trimming removed 5 bases from V and 11 bases from J, with 18 bases in between. The germline V gene has CDR1 LNHDA and CDR2 SQIVND (reference sequence). The CDR3 consists of 13 residues. The CDR3 loop reads CASSEGQGVLYTF. The DNA for the CDR3 is TGTGCCAGTAGTGAAGGACAAGGCGTATTGTACACCTTC.

The CDR3 nucleotides are TGTGCCACCAGCATTAGACTAGCGGGAGGAGGGGAGCAGTACTTC. Its protein product is CATSIRLAGGGEQYF. The V and J genes are TRBV15 and TRBJ2-7, with 13 bases fitting TRBD2. Germline-derived CDR1 and CDR2 are LNHNV and YYDKDF (reference sequence). Trimming cost V 4 bases and J 7 bases; bases outside gene matches: 7. This CDR3 region has 15 residues.

The genes are TRBV28 and TRBJ1-2; TRBD1 might be the D (6 bases). This CDR3 has 14 amino acids. Trimming removed 5 bases from V and 2 bases from J, with 12 bases in between. Germline loops: CDR1 MDHEN, CDR2 SYDVKM. The CDR3 sequence: CASSETGSNYGYTF. In DNA, the CDR3 is TGTGCCAGCAGTGAAACAGGGTCGAACTATGGCTACACCTTC.

This clonotype was found once. The chain is built from TRBV7-2 and TRBJ1-2; perhaps TRBD1 as D (5 bases). CDR1 and CDR2 (germline): SGHTA, FQGNSA. The CDR3 has 15 amino acids. The germline V and J ends were trimmed by 1 base and 3 bases, with 12 bases remaining between them. In nucleotides, the CDR3 is TGTGCCAGCAGCTTAGGACAGATTGTATACTATGGCTACACCTTC. Protein sequence: CASSLGQIVYYGYTF.

The chain has TRBV25-1 and TRBJ2-1; TRBD2 aligns across 9 bases. V was pared by 7 bases and J by 9 bases, with 4 bases of the junction left unmatched. CDR1 is MGHDK, CDR2 SYGVNS, per germline. CDR3 length: 12 residues. In nucleotides, the CDR3 is TGTGCCAGCAAAGCGGGAGGCTTTGAGCAGTTCTTC. It specifies CASKAGGFEQFF.

The V gene is TRBV7-9, the J gene TRBJ1-3; maybe TRBD1 (6 bases). Trimming took off 5 bases at V and 2 bases at J, with 10 bases between the two ends. The CDR3 extends over 14 amino acids. Germline V gene data show CDR1 as SEHNR and CDR2 as FQNEAQ (reference sequence). The CDR3 loop is CASSQGTAGNTIYF. The CDR3 DNA reads TGTGCCAGCAGCCAGGGGACCGCTGGAAACACCATATATTTT.

The V call is TRBV20-1, the J call TRBJ1-5, with D unclear. The germline V and J ends were trimmed by 0 bases and 7 bases, with 10 bases remaining between them. Per the germline V gene, CDR1 is DFQATT and CDR2 is SNEGSKA (reference sequence). The CDR3 spans 13 residues. Here the CDR3 DNA reads TGCAGTGCTAGAGATGTAGGAGCCCAGCCCCAGCATTTT. Amino acids: CSARDVGAQPQHF.